Listed here is a single T cell receptor beta chain. Its antigen is still unknown. TCRdb's copy holds only in-frame clones and misses some; the assay was immunoSEQ multiplex PCR. The sample has 150,000 to 200,000 clones, approximately 90% seen once. V was clipped by 6 bases and J by 6 bases, with 17 bases between them. The CDR3 has 14 amino acids. Looked up from germline, CDR1 is MNHEY and CDR2 is SVGAGI. This sample was included in a study of T cell responses to AZD1222 COVID-19 vaccine. Points from the study as a whole: Two AZD1222 administrations were followed by greater Spike-specific TCR breadth and depth. Clonal diversity was possibly underestimated; the donors were predominantly white British and more often female.

The receptor comes from an adult in good health. The source was peripheral blood, collected on day 0 of AZD1222 vaccination. The chain carries TRBV6-5 and TRBJ1-1, with a possible D match to TRBD1 (5 bases). The CDR3 bases are TGTGCCAGCAGAACCTACAGGTCTGCCGCTGAAGCTTTCTTT. It translates to CASRTYRSAAEAFF.